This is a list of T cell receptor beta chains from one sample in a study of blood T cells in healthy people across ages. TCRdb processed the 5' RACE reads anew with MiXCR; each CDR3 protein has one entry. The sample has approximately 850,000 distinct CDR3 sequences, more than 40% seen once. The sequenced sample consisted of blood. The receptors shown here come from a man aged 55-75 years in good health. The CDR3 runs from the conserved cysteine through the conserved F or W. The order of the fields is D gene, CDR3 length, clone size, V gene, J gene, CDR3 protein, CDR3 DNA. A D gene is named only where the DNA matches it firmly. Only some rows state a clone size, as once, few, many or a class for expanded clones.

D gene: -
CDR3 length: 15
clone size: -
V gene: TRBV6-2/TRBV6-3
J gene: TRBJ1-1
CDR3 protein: CASSYLPGLNTEAFF
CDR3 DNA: TGTGCCAGCAGTTACCTACCCGGATTGAACACTGAAGCTTTCTTT

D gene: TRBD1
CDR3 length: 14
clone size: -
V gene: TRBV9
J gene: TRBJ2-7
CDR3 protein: CASSVEGTGLEQYF
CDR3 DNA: TGTGCCAGCAGCGTAGAAGGGACAGGGCTCGAGCAGTACTTC

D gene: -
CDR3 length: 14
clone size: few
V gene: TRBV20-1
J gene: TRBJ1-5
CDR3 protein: CSAPVGAGNQPQHF
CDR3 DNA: TGCAGTGCCCCTGTGGGGGCGGGCAATCAGCCCCAGCATTTT

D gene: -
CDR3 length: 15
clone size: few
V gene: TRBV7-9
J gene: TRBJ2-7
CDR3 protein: CASSFGGAPTKEQYF
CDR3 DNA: TGTGCCAGCAGCTTTGGAGGGGCCCCTACGAAGGAGCAGTACTTC

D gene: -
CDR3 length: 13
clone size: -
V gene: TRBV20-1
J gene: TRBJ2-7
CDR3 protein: CSASPGTYYEQYF
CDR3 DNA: TGCAGTGCTAGCCCCGGGACCTACTACGAGCAGTACTTC

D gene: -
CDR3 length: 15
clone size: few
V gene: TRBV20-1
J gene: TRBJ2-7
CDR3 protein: CSARWTAVGPHEQYF
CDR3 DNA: TGCAGTGCTAGGTGGACGGCCGTGGGTCCCCACGAGCAGTACTTC

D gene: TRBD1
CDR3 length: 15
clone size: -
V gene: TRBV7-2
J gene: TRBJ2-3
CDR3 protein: CASSPDRGRPHTQYF
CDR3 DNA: TGTGCCAGCAGCCCGGACAGGGGGCGCCCTCATACGCAGTATTTT

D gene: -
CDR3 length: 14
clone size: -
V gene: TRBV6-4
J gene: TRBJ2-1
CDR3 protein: CASSDQDGDNEQFF
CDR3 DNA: TGTGCCAGCAGTGACCAGGACGGAGACAATGAGCAGTTCTTC

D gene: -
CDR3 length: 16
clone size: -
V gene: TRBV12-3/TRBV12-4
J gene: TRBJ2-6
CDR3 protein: CATRGAVGSGANVLTF
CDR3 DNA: TGTGCCACCAGAGGAGCCGTCGGGTCTGGGGCCAACGTCCTGACTTTC

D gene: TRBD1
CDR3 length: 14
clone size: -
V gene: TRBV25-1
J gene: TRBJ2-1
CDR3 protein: CASSYMTGYNEQFF
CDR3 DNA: TGTGCCAGCAGTTACATGACAGGGTACAATGAGCAGTTCTTC

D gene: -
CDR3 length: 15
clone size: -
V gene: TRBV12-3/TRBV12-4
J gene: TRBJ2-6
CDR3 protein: CAGSLFESGANVLTF
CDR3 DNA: TGTGCCGGCAGTTTATTTGAGTCTGGGGCCAACGTCCTGACTTTC

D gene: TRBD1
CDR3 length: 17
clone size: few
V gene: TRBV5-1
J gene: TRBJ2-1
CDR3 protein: CASSLEGGTGYVNEQFF
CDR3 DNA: TGCGCCAGCAGCTTGGAAGGCGGGACAGGGTATGTCAATGAGCAGTTCTTC

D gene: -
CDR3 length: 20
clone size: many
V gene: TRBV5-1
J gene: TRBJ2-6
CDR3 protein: CASSSQPYHRDFSGANVLTF
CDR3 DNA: TGCGCCAGCAGCTCCCAACCCTACCACAGGGATTTCTCTGGGGCCAACGTCCTGACTTTC

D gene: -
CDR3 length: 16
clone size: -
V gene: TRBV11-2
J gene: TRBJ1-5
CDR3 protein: CASSLEQGPGNQPQHF
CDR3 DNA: TGTGCCAGCAGCTTAGAACAGGGACCAGGCAATCAGCCCCAGCATTTT

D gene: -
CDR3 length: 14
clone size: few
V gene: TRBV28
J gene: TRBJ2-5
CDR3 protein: CASSLNLGEETQYF
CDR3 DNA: TGTGCCAGCAGTTTAAATCTGGGAGAAGAGACCCAGTACTTC

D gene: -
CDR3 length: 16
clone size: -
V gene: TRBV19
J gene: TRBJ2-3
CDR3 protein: CASSIVIKGGADTQYF
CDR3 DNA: TGTGCCAGTAGTATTGTAATTAAAGGAGGAGCAGATACGCAGTATTTT

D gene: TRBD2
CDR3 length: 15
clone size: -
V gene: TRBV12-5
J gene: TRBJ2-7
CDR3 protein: CASGPPWTSSYEQYF
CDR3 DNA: TGTGCTAGTGGCCCGCCCTGGACTAGCTCCTACGAGCAGTACTTC

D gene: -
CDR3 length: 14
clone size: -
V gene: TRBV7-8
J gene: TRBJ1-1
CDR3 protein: CASSIEIMNTEAFF
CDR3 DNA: TGTGCCAGCAGCATAGAGATTATGAACACTGAAGCTTTCTTT

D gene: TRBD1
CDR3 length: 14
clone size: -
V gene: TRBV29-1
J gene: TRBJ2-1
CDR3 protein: CSVLGQGARNEQFF
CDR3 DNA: TGCAGCGTTCTTGGACAGGGGGCTCGAAATGAGCAGTTCTTC

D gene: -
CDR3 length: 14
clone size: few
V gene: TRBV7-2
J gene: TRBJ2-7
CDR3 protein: CASSLLPFSYEQYF
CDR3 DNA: TGTGCCAGCAGCTTACTACCGTTCTCCTACGAGCAGTACTTC

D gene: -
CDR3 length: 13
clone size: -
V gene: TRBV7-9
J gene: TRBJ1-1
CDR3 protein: CASSQTGGTEAFF
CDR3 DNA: TGTGCCAGCAGCCAAACCGGGGGAACTGAAGCTTTCTTT

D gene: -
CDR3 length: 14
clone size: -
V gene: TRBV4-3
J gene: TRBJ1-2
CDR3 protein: CASSQDSLSGGYTF
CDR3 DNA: TGCGCCAGCAGCCAAGATAGCCTCTCGGGAGGCTACACCTTC

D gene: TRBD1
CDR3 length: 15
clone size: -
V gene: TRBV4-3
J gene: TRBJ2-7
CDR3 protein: CASSRNPGQSYEQYF
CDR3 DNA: TGCGCCAGCAGCCGAAACCCGGGACAGTCCTACGAGCAGTACTTC

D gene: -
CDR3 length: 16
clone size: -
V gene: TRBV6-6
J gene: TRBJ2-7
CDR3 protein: CASGQSPGLQSYEQYF
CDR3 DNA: TGTGCCAGCGGTCAGTCGCCGGGACTCCAGTCCTACGAGCAGTACTTC

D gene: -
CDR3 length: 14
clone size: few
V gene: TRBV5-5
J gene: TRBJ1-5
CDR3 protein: CASSLEGSRQPQHF
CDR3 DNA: TGTGCCAGCAGCTTGGAGGGCTCGCGGCAGCCCCAGCATTTT

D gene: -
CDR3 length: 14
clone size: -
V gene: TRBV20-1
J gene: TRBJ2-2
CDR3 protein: CSATTGSNTGELFF
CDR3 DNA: TGCAGTGCTACGACAGGATCGAACACCGGGGAGCTGTTTTTT

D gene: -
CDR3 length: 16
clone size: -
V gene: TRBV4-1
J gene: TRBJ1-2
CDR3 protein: CASSQGWVRGSLGYTF
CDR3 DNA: TGCGCCAGCAGCCAAGGCTGGGTTCGGGGTTCTTTGGGCTACACCTTC

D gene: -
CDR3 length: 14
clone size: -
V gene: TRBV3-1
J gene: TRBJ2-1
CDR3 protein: CASSQERHRNEQFF
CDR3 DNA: TGTGCCAGCAGCCAAGAGAGACACCGCAATGAGCAGTTCTTC

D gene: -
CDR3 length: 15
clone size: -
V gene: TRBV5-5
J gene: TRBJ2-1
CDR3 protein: CASRTAGNLRYEQFF
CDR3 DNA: TGTGCCAGCAGGACCGCCGGGAACCTACGCTACGAGCAGTTCTTC

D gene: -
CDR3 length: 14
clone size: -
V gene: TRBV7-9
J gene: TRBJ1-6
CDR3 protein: CASSLSVSSSPLHF
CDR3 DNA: TGTGCCAGCAGCTTGTCGGTTAGTAGCTCACCCCTCCACTTT

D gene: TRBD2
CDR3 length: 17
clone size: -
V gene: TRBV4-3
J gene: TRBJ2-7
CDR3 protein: CASSQDPTSGGTYEQYF
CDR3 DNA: TGCGCCAGCAGCCAAGATCCTACTAGCGGGGGAACCTACGAGCAGTACTTC

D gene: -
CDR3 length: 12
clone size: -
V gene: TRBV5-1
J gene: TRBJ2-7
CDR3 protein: CASRSEAYEQYF
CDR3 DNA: TGCGCCAGCAGAAGCGAAGCCTACGAGCAGTACTTC

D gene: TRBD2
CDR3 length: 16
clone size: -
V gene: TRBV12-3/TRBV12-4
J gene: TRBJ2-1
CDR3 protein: CASRTDPGLAGNEQFF
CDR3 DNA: TGTGCCAGCAGGACTGACCCGGGACTAGCGGGGAATGAGCAGTTCTTC

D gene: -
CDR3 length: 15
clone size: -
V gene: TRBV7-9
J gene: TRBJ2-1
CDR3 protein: CATTRPRGYQETQFF
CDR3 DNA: TGTGCCACCACCCGTCCCCGGGGGTACCAAGAGACCCAGTTCTTC

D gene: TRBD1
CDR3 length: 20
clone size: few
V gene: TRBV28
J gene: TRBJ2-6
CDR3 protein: CASSLDAWGQGFAGANVLTF
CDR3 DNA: TGTGCCAGCAGTCTTGACGCTTGGGGACAGGGTTTCGCTGGGGCCAACGTCCTGACTTTC

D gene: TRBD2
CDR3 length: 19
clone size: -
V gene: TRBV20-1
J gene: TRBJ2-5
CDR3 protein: CSAEGGQGESGGAVETQYF
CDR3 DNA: TGCAGTGCAGAGGGGGGGCAGGGTGAGAGCGGGGGGGCGGTAGAGACCCAGTACTTC

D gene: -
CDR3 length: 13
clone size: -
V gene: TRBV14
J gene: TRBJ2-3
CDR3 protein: CASSQESGPVLYF
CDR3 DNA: TGTGCCAGCAGCCAAGAGAGTGGACCGGTCTTGTATTTT

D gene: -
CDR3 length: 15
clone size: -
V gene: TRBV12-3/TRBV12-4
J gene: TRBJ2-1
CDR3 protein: CASSSGGGSYNEQFF
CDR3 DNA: TGTGCCAGCAGTTCAGGGGGGGGATCCTACAATGAGCAGTTCTTC

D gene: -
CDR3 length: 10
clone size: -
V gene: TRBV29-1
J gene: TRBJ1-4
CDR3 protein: CSAPKEKLFF
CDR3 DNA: TGCAGCGCCCCGAAAGAAAAACTGTTTTTT

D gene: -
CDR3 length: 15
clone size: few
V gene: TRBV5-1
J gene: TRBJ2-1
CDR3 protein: CASSLGLREGNEQFF
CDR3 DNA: TGCGCCAGCAGCTTGGGTCTGCGAGAAGGCAATGAGCAGTTCTTC

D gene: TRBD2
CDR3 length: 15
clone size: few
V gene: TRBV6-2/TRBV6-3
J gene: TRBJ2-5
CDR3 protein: CASSTLAEFQETQYF
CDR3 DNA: TGTGCCAGCAGTACGCTAGCGGAATTCCAAGAGACCCAGTACTTC

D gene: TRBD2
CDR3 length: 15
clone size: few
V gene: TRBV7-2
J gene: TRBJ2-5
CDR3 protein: CASSIGLAGAETQYF
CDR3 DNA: TGTGCCAGCAGCATTGGACTAGCGGGGGCCGAGACCCAGTACTTC

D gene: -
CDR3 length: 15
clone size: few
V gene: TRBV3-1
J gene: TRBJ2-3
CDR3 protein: CASSRTGSKRDTQYF
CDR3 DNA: TGTGCCAGCAGCCGGACCGGGTCGAAGAGAGATACGCAGTATTTT

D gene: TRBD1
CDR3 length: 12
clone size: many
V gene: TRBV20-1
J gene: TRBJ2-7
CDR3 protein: CSVGQGRCEQYF
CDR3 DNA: TGCAGTGTTGGACAGGGGCGATGCGAGCAGTACTTC

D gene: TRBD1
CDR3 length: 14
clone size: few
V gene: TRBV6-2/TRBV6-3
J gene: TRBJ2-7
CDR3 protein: CASSYRRTGEEQYF
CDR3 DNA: TGTGCCAGCAGTTACCGACGGACAGGGGAAGAGCAGTACTTC